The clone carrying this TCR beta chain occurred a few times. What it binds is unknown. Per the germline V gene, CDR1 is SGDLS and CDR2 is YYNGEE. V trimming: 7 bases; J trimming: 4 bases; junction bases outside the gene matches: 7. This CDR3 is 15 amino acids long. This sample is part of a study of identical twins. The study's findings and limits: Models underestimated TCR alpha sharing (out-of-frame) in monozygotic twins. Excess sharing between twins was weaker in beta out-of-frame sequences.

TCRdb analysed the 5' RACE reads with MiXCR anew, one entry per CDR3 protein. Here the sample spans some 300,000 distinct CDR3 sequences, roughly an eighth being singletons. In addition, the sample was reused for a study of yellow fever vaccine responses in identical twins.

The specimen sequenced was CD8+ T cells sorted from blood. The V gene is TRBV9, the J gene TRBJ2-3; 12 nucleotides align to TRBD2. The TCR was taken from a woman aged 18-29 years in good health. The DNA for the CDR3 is TGTGCCAGCGCGGGGGCTAGCGGGAGGGCAGATACGCAGTATTTT. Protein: CASAGASGRADTQYF.